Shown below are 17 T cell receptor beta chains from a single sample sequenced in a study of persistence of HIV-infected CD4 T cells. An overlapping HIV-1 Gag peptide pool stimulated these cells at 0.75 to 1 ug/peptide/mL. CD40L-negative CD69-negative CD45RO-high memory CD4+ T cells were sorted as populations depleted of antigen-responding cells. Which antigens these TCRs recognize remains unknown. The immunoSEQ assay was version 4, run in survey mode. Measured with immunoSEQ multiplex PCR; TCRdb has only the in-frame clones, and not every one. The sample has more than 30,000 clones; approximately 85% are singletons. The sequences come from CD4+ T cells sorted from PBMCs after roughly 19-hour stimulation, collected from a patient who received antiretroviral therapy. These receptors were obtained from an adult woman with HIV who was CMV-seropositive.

Written as DNA, the CDR3 is TGTGCCAGCAGCTTGATGCCGGGCCCACAAGAGACCCAGTACTTC. As protein: CASSLMPGPQETQYF. The genes are TRBV7-2 and TRBJ2-5; D not certain. The CDR3 has 15 residues. Per the germline V gene, CDR1 is SGHTA and CDR2 is FQGNSA. Trimming left V 3 bases short and J 2 bases short, with 13 bases between.

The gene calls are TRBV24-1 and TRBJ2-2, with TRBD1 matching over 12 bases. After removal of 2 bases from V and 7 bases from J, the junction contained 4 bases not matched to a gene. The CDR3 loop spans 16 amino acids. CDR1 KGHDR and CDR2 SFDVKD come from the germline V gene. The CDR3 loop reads CATSDWGTGGNGELFF. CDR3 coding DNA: TGTGCCACCAGTGATTGGGGGACAGGGGGCAACGGGGAGCTGTTTTTT.

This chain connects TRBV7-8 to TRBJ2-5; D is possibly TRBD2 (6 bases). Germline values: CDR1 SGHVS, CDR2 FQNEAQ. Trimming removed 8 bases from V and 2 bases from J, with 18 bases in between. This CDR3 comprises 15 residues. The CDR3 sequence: CASWEEDLVQETQYF. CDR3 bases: TGTGCCAGCTGGGAGGAGGATCTAGTTCAAGAGACCCAGTACTTC.

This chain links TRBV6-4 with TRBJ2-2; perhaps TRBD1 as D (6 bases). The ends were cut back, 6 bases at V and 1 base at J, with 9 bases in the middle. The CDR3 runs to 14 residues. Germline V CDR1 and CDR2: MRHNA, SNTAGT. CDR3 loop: CASRIQGNTGELFF. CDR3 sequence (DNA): TGTGCCAGCAGGATACAGGGGAACACCGGGGAGCTGTTTTTT.

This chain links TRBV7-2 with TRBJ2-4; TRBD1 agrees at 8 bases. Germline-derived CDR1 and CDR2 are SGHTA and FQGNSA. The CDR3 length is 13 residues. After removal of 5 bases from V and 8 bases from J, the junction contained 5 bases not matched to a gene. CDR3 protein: CASSVGQGDIQYF. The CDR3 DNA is TGTGCCAGCAGCGTAGGACAGGGAGACATTCAGTACTTC. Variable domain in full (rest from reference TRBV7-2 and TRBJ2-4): GAGVSQSPSNKVTEKGKDVELRCDPISGHTALYWYRQSLGQGLEFLIYFQGNSAPDKSGLPSDRFSAERTGGSVSTLTIQRTQQEDSAVYLCASSVGQGDIQYFGAGTRLSVL.

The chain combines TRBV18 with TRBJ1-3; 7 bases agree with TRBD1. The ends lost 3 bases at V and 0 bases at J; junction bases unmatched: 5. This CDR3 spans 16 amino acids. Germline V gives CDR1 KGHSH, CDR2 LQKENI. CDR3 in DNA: TGTGCCAGCTCACCCTCACAGGGGAGCTCTGGAAACACCATATATTTT. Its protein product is CASSPSQGSSGNTIYF.

The CDR3 DNA follows: TGTGCCAGCAGGCGGTCATCCGGGACACCTAAATTGAACATTCAGTACTTC. It specifies CASRRSSGTPKLNIQYF. The chain joins TRBV11-3 to TRBJ2-4; a possible D gene is TRBD1 (6 bases). V dropped 6 bases and J dropped 7 bases, with 25 bases sitting between them. This CDR3 spans 17 amino acids. Per the germline V gene, CDR1 is SGHNT and CDR2 is YENEEA.

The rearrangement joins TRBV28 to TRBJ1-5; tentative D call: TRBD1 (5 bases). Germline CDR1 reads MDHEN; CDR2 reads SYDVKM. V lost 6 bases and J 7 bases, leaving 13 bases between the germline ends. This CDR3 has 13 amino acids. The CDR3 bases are TGTGCCAGCAGAGCAGGGATGGCACAGCCCCAGCATTTT. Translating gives CASRAGMAQPQHF.

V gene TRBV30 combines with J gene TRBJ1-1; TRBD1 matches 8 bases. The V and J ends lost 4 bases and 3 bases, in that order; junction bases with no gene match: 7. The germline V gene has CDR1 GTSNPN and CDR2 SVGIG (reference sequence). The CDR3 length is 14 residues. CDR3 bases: TGTGCCTGGACCAGGACAGGGCAGGACACTGAAGCTTTCTTT. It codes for CAWTRTGQDTEAFF.

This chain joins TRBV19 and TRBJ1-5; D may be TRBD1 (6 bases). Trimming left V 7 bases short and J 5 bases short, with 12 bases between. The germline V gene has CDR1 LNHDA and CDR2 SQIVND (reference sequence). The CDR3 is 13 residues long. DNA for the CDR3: TGTGCCAGTAAAGTACAGGGTCATCAGCCCCAGCATTTT. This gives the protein CASKVQGHQPQHF.

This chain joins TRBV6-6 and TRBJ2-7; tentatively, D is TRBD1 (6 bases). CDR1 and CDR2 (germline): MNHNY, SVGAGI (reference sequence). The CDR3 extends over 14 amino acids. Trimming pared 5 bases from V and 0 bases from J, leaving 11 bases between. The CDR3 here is CASSQTGISYEQYF. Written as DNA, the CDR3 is TGTGCCAGCAGTCAAACAGGGATCTCCTACGAGCAGTACTTC.

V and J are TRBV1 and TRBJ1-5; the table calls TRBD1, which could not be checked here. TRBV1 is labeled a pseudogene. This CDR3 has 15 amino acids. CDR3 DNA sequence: TGCACCAGCAGCCGGAAGAGGGGGCGGAATCAGCCCCAGCATTTT. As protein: CTSSRKRGRNQPQHF.

The CDR3, as DNA: TGTGCCAGCAGCCAATTCCGGGGGAGCCCCTATGGCTACACCTTC. It is translated as CASSQFRGSPYGYTF. This chain links TRBV3-1 (or the pseudogene TRBV3-2) with TRBJ1-2; D may be TRBD1 (5 bases). The CDR3 has 15 amino acids. Germline V gives CDR1 LGHDT, CDR2 YNNKEL (reference sequence). Trimming stripped 2 bases from V and 4 bases from J, with 14 bases between.

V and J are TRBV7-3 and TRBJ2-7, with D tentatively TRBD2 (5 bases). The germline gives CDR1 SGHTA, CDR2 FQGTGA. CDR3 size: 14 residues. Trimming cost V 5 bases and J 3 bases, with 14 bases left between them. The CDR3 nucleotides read TGTGCCAGCAGCCTCCAACCGGACTTCTACGAGCAGTACTTC. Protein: CASSLQPDFYEQYF. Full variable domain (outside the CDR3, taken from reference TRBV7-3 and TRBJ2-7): GAGVSQTPSNKVTEKGKYVELRCDPISGHTALYWYRQSLGQGPEFLIYFQGTGAADDSGLPNDRFFAVRPEGSVSTLKIQRTERGDSAVYLCASSLQPDFYEQYFGPGTRLTVT.

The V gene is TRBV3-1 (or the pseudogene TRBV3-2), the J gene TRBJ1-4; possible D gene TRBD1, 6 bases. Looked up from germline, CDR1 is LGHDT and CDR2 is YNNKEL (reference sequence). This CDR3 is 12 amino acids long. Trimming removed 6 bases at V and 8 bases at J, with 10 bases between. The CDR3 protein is CASRQGLEKLFF. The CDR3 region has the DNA TGTGCCAGCAGACAGGGTTTGGAAAAACTGTTTTTT.

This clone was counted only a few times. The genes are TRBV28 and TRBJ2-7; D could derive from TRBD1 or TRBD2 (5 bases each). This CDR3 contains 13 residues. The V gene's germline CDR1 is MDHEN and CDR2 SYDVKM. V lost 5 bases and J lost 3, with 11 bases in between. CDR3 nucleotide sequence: TGTGCCAGCAGTCCGGGACGCCGCTACGAGCAGTACTTC. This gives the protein CASSPGRRYEQYF.

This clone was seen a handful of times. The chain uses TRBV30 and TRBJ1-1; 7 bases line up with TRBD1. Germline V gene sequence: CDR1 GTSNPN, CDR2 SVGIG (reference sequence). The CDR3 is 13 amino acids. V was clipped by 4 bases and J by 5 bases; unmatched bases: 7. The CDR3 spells CAWKRGGITEAFF. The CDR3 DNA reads TGTGCCTGGAAGCGAGGGGGCATAACTGAAGCTTTCTTT.